The next 15 T cell receptor beta chains were all read from a single sample in a study of spatial heterogeneity in lung cancer. Study-wide points: Counts of expanded alpha and beta TCRs within tumors tracked the tumor nonsynonymous mutation count.

This sample's time point: sample taken at primary tumor resection. These TCRs' antigens remain unknown. TCRdb re-called the 5' RACE reads with MiXCR, one entry per CDR3 protein. The sample records around 100,000 distinct CDR3 sequences, roughly 4.5% being singletons. The sample consisted of lung tumor tissue, taken at surgery. These receptors were collected from a male donor with early-stage non-small cell lung cancer.

This clonotype was seen at least ten times. V is TRBV6-1 and J is TRBJ2-2; D gene uncertain. V dropped 1 base and J dropped 6 bases, with 6 bases sitting between them. The germline gives CDR1 MNHNS, CDR2 SASEGT. The CDR3 is 13 amino acids. Here the CDR3 reads CASSEETAGELFF. DNA for the CDR3: TGTGCCAGCAGTGAAGAAACGGCCGGGGAGCTGTTTTTT.

This clonotype appeared a few times. V and J are TRBV6-6 and TRBJ2-1, with 7 bases identical to TRBD1. After removal of 6 bases from V and 7 bases from J, the junction contained 9 bases not matched to a gene. The CDR3 spans 14 residues. Germline CDR1 MNHNY, CDR2 SVGAGI (reference sequence). The CDR3 DNA sequence: TGTGCCAGCAGCCCGCAACAGGGGTATAATGAGCAGTTCTTC. It is translated as CASSPQQGYNEQFF.

In regard to this clonotype: The junction and the germline gene differ at one end; a read error may be behind it. This chain links TRBV9 with TRBJ2-1, with D tentatively TRBD1 or TRBD2 (5 bases each). Germline CDR1 is SGDLS and CDR2 is YYNGEE. The CDR3 loop spans 14 amino acids. The CDR3 DNA sequence: TGTGCCAGCAGCGTAGGGGGACCGTGGAATGTGCAGTTCTTC. It translates to CASSVGGPWNVQFF.

The chain recombines TRBV6-1 with TRBJ2-7; D ambiguous. This CDR3 has 13 amino acids. In germline, CDR1 is MNHNS, CDR2 SASEGT. Trimming stripped 8 bases from V and 6 bases from J, with 17 bases between. CDR3 amino acids: CASRHYDASEQYF. CDR3 DNA sequence: TGTGCCAGCCGCCACTATGACGCTTCCGAGCAGTACTTC.

This clonotype showed up many times. The rearrangement joins TRBV3-1 to TRBJ2-3, with 7 bases lining up with TRBD2. V lost 4 bases to trimming and J lost 7 bases; unmatched junction nucleotides: 17. The CDR3 is 17 amino acids. Germline V gene sequence: CDR1 LGHDT, CDR2 YNNKEL (reference sequence). The CDR3 region is CASSPTWGTTDLYTQYF. CDR3 bases: TGTGCCAGCAGCCCCACTTGGGGGACTACTGATTTATATACGCAGTATTTT.

This clonotype was seen many times. The CDR3 region has the DNA TGTGCCAGCAGCCCTGGGGGGCTATACGAGCAGTACTTC. It codes for CASSPGGLYEQYF. The chain carries TRBV4-2 and TRBJ2-7; D possibly matches TRBD1 or TRBD2 (6 bases each). Trimming took 4 bases from V and 4 from J, leaving 11 bases between them. Germline loops: CDR1 LGHNA, CDR2 YNFKEQ. CDR3 length: 13 residues.

This clonotype was seen a handful of times. The V call is TRBV4-1, the J call TRBJ1-6, with D possibly being TRBD1 (5 bases). Germline loops: CDR1 MGHRA, CDR2 YSYEKL. The CDR3 has 15 residues. V was cut by 1 base and J by 10 bases, with 14 bases left in between. The DNA of the CDR3 is TGCGCCAGCAGCCAAGCTATCGGCCGGGGCTCACCCCTCCACTTT. Translated, it gives CASSQAIGRGSPLHF.

At least ten counts were recorded for this clonotype. V gene TRBV27 combines with J gene TRBJ2-1; 10 bases line up with TRBD2. The CDR3 sequence is 15 residues long. Germline CDR1 reads MNHEY; CDR2 reads SMNVEV (reference sequence). The V gene end was trimmed by 4 bases and the J gene end by 7 bases; junction bases not matched to a gene: 7. The CDR3 sequence: CASSSAGGPMNEQFF. CDR3 sequence (DNA): TGTGCCAGCAGTTCAGCGGGAGGGCCTATGAATGAGCAGTTCTTC.

In its sample, this clonotype was seen a few times. The V call is TRBV6-4, the J call TRBJ2-4; a possible D gene is TRBD1 (5 bases). From germline, CDR1 is MRHNA and CDR2 SNTAGT. The CDR3 runs 14 residues. Trimming shortened V by 7 bases and J by 2 bases, and 12 bases separated the two germline ends. The CDR3 loop is CASIGRVPKNIQYF. The CDR3 nucleotides read TGTGCCAGCATTGGCAGGGTACCCAAAAACATTCAGTACTTC.

There are many counts of this clonotype. The chain carries TRBV2 and TRBJ2-3; D is unclear. From germline, CDR1 is SNHLY and CDR2 FYNNEI. V lost 4 bases, J lost 3 bases, and 5 bases lay in between. The CDR3 runs 12 residues. CDR3 in DNA: TGTGCCAGCAGTGCGCAAACAGATACGCAGTATTTT. Translating gives CASSAQTDTQYF.

This clonotype came up many times. This sequence joins TRBV12-3 or TRBV12-4 and TRBJ1-2; D call uncertain. Trimming cost V 3 bases and J 2 bases, with 13 bases left between them. CDR3 length equals 15 residues. CDR3 sequence: CASSLGPSANYGYTF. CDR3 coding DNA: TGTGCCAGCAGTTTGGGTCCCTCGGCAAACTATGGCTACACCTTC.

This clonotype showed up many times. This rearrangement joins TRBV7-2 to TRBJ1-5, with D uncertain. This CDR3 is built from 15 residues. Trimming removed 1 base at V and 3 bases at J, with 10 bases between. Germline lookup yields CDR1 SGHTA and CDR2 FQGNSA. The CDR3: CASSLEVSDNQPQHF. CDR3 DNA sequence: TGTGCCAGCAGCTTAGAAGTCTCCGACAATCAGCCCCAGCATTTT.

This clonotype was counted many times. This sequence joins TRBV2 and TRBJ2-7; D might be TRBD1 (5 bases). The CDR3 is 11 residues long. Between the trimmed V and J ends, which lost 6 bases and 5 bases, there was a span of 8 bases. Germline CDR1 and CDR2: SNHLY and FYNNEI. In DNA, the CDR3 is TGTGCCAGCAGGACAGATCACGAGCAGTACTTC. Its protein product is CASRTDHEQYF.

This clonotype was counted many times. This CDR3 is CASSTHYEQYF. CDR3 in DNA: TGTGCCAGCAGTACCCACTACGAGCAGTACTTC. The chain links TRBV12-3 or TRBV12-4 to TRBJ2-7; D is unresolved. The CDR3 is 11 residues long. Trimming left V 5 bases short and J 3 bases short, with 5 bases between.

The chain recombines TRBV11-2 with TRBJ1-1; the D is unclear. The CDR3 length is 14 residues. V lost 0 bases, J lost 2 bases, and 7 bases lay in between. CDR1 is SGHAT and CDR2 is FQNNGV in the germline V gene. CDR3 in amino acids: CASSLDLENTEAFF. CDR3 coding DNA: TGTGCCAGCAGCTTAGATCTAGAAAACACTGAAGCTTTCTTT.